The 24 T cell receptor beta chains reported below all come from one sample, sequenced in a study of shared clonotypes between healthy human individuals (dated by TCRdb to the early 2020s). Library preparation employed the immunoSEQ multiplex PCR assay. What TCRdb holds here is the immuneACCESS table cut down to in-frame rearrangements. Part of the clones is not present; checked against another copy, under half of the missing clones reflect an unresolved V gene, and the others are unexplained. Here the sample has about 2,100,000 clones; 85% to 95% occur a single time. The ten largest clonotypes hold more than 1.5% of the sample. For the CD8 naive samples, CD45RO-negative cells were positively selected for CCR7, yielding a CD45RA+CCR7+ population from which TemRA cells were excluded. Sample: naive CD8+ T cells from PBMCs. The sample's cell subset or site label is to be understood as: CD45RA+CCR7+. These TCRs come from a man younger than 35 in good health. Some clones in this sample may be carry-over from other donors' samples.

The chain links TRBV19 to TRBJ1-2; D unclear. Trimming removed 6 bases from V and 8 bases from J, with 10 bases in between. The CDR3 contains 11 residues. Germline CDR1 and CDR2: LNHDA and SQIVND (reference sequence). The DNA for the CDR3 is TGTGCCAGTAGAGATGGTAGAGGCTACACCTTC. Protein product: CASRDGRGYTF.

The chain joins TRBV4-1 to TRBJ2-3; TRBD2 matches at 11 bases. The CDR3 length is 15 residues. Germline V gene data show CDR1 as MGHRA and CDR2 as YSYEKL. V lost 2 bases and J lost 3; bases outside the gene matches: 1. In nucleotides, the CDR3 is TGCGCCAGCAGCCAAAGACTAGCGGGGACAGATACGCAGTATTTT. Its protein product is CASSQRLAGTDTQYF.

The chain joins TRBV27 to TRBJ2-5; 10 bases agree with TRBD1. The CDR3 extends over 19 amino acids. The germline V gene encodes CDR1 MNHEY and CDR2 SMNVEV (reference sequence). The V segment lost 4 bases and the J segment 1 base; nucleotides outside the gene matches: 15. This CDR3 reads CASSSTGTGAVVFQETQYF. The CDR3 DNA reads TGTGCCAGCAGTTCGACCGGGACAGGGGCCGTCGTATTCCAAGAGACCCAGTACTTC.

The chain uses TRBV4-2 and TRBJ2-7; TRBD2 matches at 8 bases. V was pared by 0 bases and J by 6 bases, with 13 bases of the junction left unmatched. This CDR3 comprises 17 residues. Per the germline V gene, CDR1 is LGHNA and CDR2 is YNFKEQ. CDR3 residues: CASSQDPPGLVVGEQYF. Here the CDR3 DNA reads TGTGCCAGCAGCCAAGATCCCCCGGGACTAGTTGTCGGCGAGCAGTACTTC.

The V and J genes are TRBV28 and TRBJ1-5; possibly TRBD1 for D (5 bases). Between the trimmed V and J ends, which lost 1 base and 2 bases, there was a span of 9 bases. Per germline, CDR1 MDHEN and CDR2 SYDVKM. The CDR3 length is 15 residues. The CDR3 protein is CASSLLWDGNQPQHF. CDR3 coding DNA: TGTGCCAGCAGTTTATTATGGGACGGCAATCAGCCCCAGCATTTT.

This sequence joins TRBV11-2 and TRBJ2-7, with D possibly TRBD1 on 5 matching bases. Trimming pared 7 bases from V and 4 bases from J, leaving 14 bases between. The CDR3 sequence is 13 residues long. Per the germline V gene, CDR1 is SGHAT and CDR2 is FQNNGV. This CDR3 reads CASTQGLRYEQYF. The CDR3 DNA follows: TGTGCCAGCACGCAGGGTTTACGGTACGAGCAGTACTTC.

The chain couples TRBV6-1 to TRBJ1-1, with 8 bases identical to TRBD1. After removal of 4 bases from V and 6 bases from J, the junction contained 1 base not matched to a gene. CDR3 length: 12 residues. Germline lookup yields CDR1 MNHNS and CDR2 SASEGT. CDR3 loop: CASSGTGPEAFF. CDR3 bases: TGTGCCAGCAGTGGGACAGGGCCTGAAGCTTTCTTT.

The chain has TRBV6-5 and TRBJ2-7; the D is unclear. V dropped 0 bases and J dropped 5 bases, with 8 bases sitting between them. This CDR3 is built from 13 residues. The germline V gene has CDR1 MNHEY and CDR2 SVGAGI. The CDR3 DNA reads TGTGCCAGCAGTTACTCGTTGAGCCACGAGCAGTACTTC. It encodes CASSYSLSHEQYF.

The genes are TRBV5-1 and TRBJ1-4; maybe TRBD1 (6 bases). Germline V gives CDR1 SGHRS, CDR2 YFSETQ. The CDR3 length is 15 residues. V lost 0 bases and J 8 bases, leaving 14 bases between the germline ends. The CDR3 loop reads CASSLVTGGVEKLFF. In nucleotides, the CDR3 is TGCGCCAGCAGCTTGGTGACAGGCGGCGTCGAAAAACTGTTTTTT.

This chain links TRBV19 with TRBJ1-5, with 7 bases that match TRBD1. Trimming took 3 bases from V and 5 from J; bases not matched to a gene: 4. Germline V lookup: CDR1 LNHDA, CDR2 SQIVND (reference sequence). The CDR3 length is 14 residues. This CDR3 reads CASSIRGRDQPQHF. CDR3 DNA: TGTGCCAGTAGTATTAGGGGGCGGGATCAGCCCCAGCATTTT.

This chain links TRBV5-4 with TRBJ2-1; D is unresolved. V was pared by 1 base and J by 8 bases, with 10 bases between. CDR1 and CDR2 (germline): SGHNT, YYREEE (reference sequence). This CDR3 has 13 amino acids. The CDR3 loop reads CASSLTGRHEQFF. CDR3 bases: TGTGCCAGCAGCTTGACGGGCAGGCATGAGCAGTTCTTC.

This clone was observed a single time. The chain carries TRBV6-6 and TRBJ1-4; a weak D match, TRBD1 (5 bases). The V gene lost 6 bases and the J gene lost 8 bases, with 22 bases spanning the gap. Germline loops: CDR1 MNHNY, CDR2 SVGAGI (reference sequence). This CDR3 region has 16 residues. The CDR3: CASSDLGAGAYEKLFF. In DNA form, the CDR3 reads TGTGCCAGCAGCGACTTAGGGGCCGGGGCTTACGAAAAACTGTTTTTT.

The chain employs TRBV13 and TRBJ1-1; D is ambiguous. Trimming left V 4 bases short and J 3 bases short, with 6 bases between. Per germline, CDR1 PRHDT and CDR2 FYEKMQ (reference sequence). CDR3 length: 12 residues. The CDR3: CASSSDYTEAFF. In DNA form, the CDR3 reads TGTGCCAGCAGCTCGGATTACACTGAAGCTTTCTTT.

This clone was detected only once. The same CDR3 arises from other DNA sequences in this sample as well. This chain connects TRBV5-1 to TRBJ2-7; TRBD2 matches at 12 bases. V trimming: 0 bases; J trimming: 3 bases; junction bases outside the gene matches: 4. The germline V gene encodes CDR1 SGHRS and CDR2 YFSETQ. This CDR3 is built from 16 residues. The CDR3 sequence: CASSLGLAGEGYEQYF. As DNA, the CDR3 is TGCGCCAGCAGCTTGGGACTAGCGGGAGAAGGCTACGAGCAGTACTTC.

CDR3 in amino acids: CASSAGPYTEAFF. The CDR3 nucleotides are TGTGCCAGCAGTGCCGGACCCTACACTGAAGCTTTCTTT. This chain links TRBV6-5 with TRBJ1-1, with D hard to call. This CDR3 comprises 13 residues. V lost 5 bases and J lost 3, with 10 bases in between. Germline CDR1 is MNHEY and CDR2 is SVGAGI.

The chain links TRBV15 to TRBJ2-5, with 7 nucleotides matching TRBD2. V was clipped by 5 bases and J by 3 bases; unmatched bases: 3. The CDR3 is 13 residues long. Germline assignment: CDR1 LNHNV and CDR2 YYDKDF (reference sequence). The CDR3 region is CATSVLAEETQYF. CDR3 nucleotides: TGTGCCACCAGCGTCCTAGCGGAAGAGACCCAGTACTTC.

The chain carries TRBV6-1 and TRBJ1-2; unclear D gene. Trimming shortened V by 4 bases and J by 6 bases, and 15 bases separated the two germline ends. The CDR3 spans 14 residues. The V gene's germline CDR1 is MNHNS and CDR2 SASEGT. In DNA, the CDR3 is TGTGCCAGCAGTGTGGGGTATGTTAATCATGGCTACACCTTC. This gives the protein CASSVGYVNHGYTF.

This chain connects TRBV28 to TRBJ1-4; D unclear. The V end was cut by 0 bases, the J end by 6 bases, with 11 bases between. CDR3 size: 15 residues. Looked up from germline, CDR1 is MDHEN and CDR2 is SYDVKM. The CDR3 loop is CASSLWRQMDEKLFF. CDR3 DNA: TGTGCCAGCAGTTTATGGAGGCAGATGGATGAAAAACTGTTTTTT. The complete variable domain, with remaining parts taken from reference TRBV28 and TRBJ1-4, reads DVKVTQSSRYLVKRTGEKVFLECVQDMDHENMFWYRQDPGLGLRLIYFSYDVKMKEKGDIPEGYSVSREKKERFSLILESASTNQTSMYLCASSLWRQMDEKLFFGSGTQLSVL.

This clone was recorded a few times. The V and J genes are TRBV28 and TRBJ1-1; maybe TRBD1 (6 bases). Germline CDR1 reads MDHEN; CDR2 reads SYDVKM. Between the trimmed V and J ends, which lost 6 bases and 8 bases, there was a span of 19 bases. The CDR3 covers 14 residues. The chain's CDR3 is CASSLPDWTEEAFF. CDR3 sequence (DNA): TGTGCCAGCAGCCTACCAGATTGGACAGAAGAAGCTTTCTTT.

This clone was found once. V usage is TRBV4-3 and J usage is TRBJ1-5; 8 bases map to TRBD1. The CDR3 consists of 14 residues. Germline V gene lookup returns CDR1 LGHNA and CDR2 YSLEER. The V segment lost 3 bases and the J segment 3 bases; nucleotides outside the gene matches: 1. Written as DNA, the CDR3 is TGCGCCAGCAGCCAGGACAGGGACAATCAGCCCCAGCATTTT. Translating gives CASSQDRDNQPQHF.

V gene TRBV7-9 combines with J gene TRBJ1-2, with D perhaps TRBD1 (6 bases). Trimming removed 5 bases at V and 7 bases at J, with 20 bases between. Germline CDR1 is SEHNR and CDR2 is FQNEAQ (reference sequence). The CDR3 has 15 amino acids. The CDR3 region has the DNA TGTGCCAGCAGCCAACCGGGACACCTTAGTGGTGGCTACACCTTC. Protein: CASSQPGHLSGGYTF.

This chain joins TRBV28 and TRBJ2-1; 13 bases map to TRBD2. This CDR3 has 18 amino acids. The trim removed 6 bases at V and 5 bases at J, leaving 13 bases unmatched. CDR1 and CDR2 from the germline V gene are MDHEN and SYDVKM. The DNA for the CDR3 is TGTGCCAGCAGCAGAGATCTCCGGACTAGCGGGAGAAACAATGAGCAGTTCTTC. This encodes CASSRDLRTSGRNNEQFF.

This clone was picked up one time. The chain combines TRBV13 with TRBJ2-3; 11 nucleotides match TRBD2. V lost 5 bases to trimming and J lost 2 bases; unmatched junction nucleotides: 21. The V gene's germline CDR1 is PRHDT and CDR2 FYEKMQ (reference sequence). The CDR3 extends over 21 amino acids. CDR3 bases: TGTGCCAGCAGCCCCCAACCCGGGACTAGCGGCGTATTACCCTTCACAGATACGCAGTATTTT. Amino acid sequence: CASSPQPGTSGVLPFTDTQYF.

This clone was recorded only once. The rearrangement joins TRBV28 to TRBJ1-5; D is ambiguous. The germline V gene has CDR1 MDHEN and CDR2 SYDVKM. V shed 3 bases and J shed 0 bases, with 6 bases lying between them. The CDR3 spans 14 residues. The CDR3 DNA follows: TGTGCCAGCAGTTTGCCGGATAGCAATCAGCCCCAGCATTTT. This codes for CASSLPDSNQPQHF.